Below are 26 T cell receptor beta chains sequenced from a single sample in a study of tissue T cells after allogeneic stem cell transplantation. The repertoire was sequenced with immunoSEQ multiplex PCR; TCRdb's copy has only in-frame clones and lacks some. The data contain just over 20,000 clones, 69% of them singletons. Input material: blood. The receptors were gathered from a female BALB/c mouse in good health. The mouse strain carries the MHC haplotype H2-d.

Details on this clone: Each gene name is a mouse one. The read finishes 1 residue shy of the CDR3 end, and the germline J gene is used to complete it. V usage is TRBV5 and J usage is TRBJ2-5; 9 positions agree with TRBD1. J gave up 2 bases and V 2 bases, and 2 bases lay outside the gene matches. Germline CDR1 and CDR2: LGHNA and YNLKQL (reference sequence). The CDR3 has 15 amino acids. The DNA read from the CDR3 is TGTGCCAGCAGCCAAACAGGGGGCACCCAAGACACCCAGTAC. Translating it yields CASSQTGGTQDTQY. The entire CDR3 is CASSQTGGTQDTQYF.

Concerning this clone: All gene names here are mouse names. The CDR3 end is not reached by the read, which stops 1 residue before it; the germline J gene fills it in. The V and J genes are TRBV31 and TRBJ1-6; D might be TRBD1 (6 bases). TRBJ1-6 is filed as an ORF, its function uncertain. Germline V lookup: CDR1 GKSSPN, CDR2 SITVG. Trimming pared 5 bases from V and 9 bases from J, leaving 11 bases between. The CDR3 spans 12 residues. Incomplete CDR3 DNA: TGTGCCTGGGAGGGGGGGGGTTCGCCCCTCTAC. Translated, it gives CAWEGGGSPLY. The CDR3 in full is CAWEGGGSPLYF.

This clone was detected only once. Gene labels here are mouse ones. The CDR3 spells CASGDEQKPSAETLYF. Partial CDR3 DNA: TGTGCCAGCGGTGATGAGCAGAAACCTAGTGCAGAAACGCTGTAT. V gene TRBV13-2 combines with J gene TRBJ2-3; D gene ambiguous. The read terminates 1 residue before the CDR3 end, so the remaining end is supplied by the germline J gene. V lost 0 bases and J lost 0, with 11 bases in between. CDR1 is NNHNN and CDR2 is SYGAGS in the germline V gene (reference sequence). The CDR3 extends over 16 amino acids.

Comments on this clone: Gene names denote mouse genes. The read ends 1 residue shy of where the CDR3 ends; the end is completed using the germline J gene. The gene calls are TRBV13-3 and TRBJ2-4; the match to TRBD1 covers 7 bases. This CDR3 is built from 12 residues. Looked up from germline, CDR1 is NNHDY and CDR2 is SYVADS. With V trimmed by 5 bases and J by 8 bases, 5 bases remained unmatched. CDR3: CASSATGFTLYF. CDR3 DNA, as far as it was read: TGTGCCAGCAGCGCGACAGGGTTCACCTTGTAC. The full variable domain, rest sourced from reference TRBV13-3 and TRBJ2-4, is EAAVTQSPRSKVAVTGGKVTLSCHQTNNHDYMYWYRQDTGHGLRLIHYSYVADSTEKGDIPDGYKASRPSQENFSLILELASLSQTAVYFCASSATGFTLYFGAGTRLSVL.

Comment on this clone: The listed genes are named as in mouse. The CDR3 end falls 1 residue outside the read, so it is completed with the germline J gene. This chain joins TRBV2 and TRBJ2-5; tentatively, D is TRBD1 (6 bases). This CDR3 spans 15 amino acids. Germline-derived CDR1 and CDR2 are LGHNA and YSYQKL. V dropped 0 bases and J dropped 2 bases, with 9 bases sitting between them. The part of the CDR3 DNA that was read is TGTGCCAGCAGCCAAGACAGGGGAACCCAAGACACCCAGTAC. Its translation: CASSQDRGTQDTQY. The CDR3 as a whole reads CASSQDRGTQDTQYF.

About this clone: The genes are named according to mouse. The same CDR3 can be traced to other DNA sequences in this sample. The DNA read from the CDR3 is TGTGCCAGCAGTATCTGGGGGGGAGCAGAAACGCTGTAT. Amino acids: CASSIWGGAETLY. The full-length CDR3 reads as CASSIWGGAETLYF. The gene calls are TRBV19 and TRBJ2-3; 9 bases align to TRBD2. The CDR3 is cut off 1 residue early in the read; its end comes from the germline J gene. The ends lost 2 bases at V and 3 bases at J; junction bases unmatched: 1. CDR3 length equals 14 residues. CDR1 and CDR2 (germline): FNHDT, SITEND (reference sequence).

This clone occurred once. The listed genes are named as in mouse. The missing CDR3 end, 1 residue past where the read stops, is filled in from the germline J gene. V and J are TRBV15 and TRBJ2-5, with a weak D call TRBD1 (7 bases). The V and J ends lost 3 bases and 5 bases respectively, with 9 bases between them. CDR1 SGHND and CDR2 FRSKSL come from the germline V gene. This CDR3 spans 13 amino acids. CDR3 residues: CASSFEGADTQYF. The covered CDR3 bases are TGTGCCAGCAGTTTCGAGGGGGCAGACACCCAGTAC.

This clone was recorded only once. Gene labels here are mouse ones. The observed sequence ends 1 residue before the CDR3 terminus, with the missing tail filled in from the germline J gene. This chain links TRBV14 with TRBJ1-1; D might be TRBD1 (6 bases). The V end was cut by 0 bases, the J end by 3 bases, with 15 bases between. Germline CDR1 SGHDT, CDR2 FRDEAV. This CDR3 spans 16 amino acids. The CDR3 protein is CASSFLGGQEDTEVFF. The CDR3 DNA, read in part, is TGTGCCAGCAGTTTCTTGGGGGGGCAGGAGGACACAGAAGTCTTC.

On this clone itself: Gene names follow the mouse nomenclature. The covered CDR3 bases are TGCACCTGCAGTGCAAGACAGGGAACCAACGAAAGATTATTT. This codes for CTCSARQGTNERLF. The whole CDR3 region reads CTCSARQGTNERLFF. V usage is TRBV1 and J usage is TRBJ1-4; 7 nucleotides match TRBD1. The DNA ends 1 residue before the CDR3 does, and the rest of the CDR3 is filled in from the germline J gene. V was pared by 2 bases and J by 3 bases, with 3 bases of the junction left unmatched. CDR1 is NSQYPW and CDR2 is LRSPGD in the germline V gene (reference sequence). The CDR3 covers 15 residues.

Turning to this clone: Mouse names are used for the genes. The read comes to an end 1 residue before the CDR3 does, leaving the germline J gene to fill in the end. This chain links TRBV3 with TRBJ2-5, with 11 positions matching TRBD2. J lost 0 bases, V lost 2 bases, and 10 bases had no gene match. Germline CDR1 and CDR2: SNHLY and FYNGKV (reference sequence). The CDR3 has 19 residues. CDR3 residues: CASSLLGLGGLVNQDTQYF. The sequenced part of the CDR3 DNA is TGTGCCAGCAGCTTACTCGGACTGGGGGGTCTGGTTAACCAAGACACCCAGTAC.

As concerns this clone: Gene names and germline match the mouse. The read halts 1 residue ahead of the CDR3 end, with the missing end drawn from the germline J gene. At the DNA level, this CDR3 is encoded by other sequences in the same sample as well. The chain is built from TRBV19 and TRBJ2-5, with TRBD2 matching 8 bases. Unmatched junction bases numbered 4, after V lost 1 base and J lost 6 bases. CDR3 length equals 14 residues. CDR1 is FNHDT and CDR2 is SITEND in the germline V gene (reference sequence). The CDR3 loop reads CASSITGGGDTQYF. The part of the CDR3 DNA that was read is TGTGCCAGCAGTATAACTGGGGGTGGGGACACCCAGTAC.

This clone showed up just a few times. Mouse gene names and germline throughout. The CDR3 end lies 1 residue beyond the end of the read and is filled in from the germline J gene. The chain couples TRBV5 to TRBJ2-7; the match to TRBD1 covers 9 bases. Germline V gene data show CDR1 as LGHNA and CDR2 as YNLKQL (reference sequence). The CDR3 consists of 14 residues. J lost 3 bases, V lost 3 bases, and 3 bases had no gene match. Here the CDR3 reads CASSHPGQGYEQYF. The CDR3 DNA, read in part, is TGTGCCAGCAGCCATCCGGGACAGGGCTATGAACAGTAC.

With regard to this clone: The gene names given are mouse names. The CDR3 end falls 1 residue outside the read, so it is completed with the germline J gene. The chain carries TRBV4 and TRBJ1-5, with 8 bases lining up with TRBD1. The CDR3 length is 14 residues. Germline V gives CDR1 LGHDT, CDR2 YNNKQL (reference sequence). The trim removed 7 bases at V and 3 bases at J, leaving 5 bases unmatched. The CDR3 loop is CASNYRGGNQAPLF. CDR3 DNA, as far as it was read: TGTGCCAGCAACTACAGGGGGGGCAACCAGGCTCCGCTT.

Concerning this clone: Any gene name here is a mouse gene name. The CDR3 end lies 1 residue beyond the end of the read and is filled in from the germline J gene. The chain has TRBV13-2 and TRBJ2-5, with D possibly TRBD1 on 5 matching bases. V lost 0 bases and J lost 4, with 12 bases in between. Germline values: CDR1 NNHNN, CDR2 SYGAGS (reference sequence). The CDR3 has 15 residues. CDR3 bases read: TGTGCCAGCGGTGATGCAGCCCAGGGTGAAGACACCCAGTAC. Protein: CASGDAAQGEDTQY. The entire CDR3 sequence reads CASGDAAQGEDTQYF.

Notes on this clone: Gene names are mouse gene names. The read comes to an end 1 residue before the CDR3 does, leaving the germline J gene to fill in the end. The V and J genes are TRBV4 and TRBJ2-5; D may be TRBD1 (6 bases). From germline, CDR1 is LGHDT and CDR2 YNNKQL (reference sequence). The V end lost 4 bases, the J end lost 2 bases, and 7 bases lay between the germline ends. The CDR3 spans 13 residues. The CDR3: CASSLDSQDTQYF. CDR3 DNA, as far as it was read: TGTGCCAGCAGCTTGGACAGCCAAGACACCCAGTAC.

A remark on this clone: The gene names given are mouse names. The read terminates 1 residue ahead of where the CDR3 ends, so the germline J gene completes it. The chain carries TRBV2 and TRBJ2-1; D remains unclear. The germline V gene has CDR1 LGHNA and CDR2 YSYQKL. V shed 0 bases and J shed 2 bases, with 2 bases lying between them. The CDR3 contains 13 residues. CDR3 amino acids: CASSQDYYAEQFF. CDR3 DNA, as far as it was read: TGTGCCAGCAGCCAAGACTACTATGCTGAGCAGTTC.

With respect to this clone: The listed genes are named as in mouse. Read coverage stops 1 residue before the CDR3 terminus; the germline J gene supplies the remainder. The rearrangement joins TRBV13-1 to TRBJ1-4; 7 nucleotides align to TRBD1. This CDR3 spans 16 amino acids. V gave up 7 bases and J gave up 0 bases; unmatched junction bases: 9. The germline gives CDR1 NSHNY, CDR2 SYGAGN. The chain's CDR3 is CASGAGQEISNERLFF. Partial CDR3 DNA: TGTGCCAGCGGGGCCGGACAGGAAATTTCCAACGAAAGATTATTT.

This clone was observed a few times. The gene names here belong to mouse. This CDR3 reads CASSEVGYEQYF. Incomplete CDR3 DNA: TGTGCCAGCAGTGAGGTGGGGTATGAACAGTAC. The V and J genes are TRBV13-1 and TRBJ2-7; D may be TRBD2 (5 bases). With the read ending 1 residue before the CDR3 end, the germline J gene is used to fill in that end. From germline, CDR1 is NSHNY and CDR2 SYGAGN. The CDR3 sequence is 12 residues long. V shed 2 bases and J shed 4 bases, with 7 bases lying between them.

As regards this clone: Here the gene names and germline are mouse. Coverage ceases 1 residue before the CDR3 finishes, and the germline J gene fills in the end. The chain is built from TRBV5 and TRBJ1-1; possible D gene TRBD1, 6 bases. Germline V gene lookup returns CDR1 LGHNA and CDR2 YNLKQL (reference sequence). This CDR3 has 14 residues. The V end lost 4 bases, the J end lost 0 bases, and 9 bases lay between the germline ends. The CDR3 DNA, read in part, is TGTGCCAGCAGCCGGGACAATGCAAACACAGAAGTCTTC. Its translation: CASSRDNANTEVF. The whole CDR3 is CASSRDNANTEVFF.

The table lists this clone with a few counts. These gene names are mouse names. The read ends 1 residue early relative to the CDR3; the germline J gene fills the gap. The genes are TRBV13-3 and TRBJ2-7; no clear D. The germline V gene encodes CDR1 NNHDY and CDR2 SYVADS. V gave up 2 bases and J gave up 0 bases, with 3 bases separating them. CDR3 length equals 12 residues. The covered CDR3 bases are TGTGCCAGCAGTGACCTCTCCTATGAACAGTAC. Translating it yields CASSDLSYEQY. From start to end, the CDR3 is CASSDLSYEQYF.

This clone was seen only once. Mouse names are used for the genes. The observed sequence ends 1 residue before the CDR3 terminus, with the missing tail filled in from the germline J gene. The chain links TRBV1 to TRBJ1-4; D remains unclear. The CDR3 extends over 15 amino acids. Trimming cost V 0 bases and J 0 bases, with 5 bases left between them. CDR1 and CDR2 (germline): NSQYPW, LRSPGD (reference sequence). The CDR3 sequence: CTCSADIFSNERLFF. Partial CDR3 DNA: TGCACCTGCAGTGCAGATATCTTTTCCAACGAAAGATTATTT.

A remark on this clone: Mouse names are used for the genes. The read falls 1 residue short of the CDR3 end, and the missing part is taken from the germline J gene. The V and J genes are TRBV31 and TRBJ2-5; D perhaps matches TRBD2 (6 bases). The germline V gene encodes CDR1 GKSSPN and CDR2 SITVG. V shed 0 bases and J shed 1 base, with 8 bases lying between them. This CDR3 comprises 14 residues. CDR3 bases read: TGTGCCTGGAGTCTAGTGGGGGACCAAGACACCCAGTAC. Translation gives CAWSLVGDQDTQY. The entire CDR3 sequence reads CAWSLVGDQDTQYF. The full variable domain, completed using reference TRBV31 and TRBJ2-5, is AQTIHQWPVAEIKAVGSPLSLGCTIKGKSSPNLYWYWQATGGTLQQLFYSITVGQVESVVQLNLSASRPKDDQFILSTEKLLLSHSGFYLCAWSLVGDQDTQYFGPGTRLLVL.

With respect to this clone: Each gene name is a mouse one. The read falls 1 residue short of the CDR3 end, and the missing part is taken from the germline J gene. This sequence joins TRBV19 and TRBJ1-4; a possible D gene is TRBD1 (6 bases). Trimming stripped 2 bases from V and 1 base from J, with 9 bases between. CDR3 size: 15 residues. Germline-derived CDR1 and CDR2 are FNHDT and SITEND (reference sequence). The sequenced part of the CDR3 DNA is TGTGCCAGCAGTATCGCCAGGGGTTCCAACGAAAGATTATTT. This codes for CASSIARGSNERLF. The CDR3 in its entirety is CASSIARGSNERLFF. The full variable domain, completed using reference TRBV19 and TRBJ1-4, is GGIITQTPKFLIGQEGQKLTLKCQQNFNHDTMYWYRQDSGKGLRLIYYSITENDLQKGDLSEGYDASREKKSSFSLTVTSAQKNEMAVFLCASSIARGSNERLFFGHGTKLSVL.

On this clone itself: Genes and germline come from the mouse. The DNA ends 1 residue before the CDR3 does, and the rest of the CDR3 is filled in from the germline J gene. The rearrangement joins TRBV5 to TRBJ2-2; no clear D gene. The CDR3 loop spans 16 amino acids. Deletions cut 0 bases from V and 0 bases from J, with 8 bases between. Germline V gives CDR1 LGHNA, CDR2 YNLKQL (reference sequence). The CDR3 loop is CASSQEAGSNTGQLYF. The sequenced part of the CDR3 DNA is TGTGCCAGCAGCCAAGAGGCAGGATCAAACACCGGGCAGCTCTAC.

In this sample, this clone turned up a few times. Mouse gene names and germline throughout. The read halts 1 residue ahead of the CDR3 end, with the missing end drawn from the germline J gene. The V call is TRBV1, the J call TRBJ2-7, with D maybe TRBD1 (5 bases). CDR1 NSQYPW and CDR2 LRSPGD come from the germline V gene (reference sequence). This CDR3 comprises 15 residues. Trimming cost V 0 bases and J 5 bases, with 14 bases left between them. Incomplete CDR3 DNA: TGCACCTGCAGTGCAGATCTAGAGGGGATGAATGAACAGTAC. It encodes CTCSADLEGMNEQY. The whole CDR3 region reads CTCSADLEGMNEQYF.

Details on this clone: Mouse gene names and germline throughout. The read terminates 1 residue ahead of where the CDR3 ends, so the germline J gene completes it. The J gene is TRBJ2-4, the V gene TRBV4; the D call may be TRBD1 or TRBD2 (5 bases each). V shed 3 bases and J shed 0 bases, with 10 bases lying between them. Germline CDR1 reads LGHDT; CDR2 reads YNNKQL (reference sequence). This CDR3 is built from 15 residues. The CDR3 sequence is CASSYRGSSQNTLYF. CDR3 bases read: TGTGCCAGCAGCTACCGGGGGTCTAGTCAAAACACCTTGTAC. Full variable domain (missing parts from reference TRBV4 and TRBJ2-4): ETAVFQTPNYHVTQVGNEVSFNCKQTLGHDTMYWYKQDSKKLLKIMFSYNNKQLIVNETVPRRFSPQSSDKAHLNLRIKSVEPEDSAVYLCASSYRGSSQNTLYFGAGTRLSVL.